Below are 25 T cell receptor beta chains sequenced from a single sample in a study of blood T cell repertoires in COVID-19. Repertoires were generated with immunoSEQ multiplex PCR, while TCRdb's copy carries only in-frame clones and drops some. The sample has 200,000 to 250,000 clones; roughly 87% are singletons. Input material: PBMCs or T cells enriched from blood (not recorded which). The receptors were gathered from a man aged 25-45 years who had recovered from COVID-19.

The V gene is TRBV11-2, the J gene TRBJ2-4; a weak D match, TRBD1 (6 bases). Between the trimmed V and J ends, which lost 5 bases and 7 bases, there was a span of 9 bases. The CDR3 spans 12 residues. Germline V CDR1 and CDR2: SGHAT, FQNNGV. The CDR3 protein is CASSPGVNIQYF. The CDR3 DNA reads TGTGCCAGCAGCCCAGGGGTGAACATTCAGTACTTC.

This chain connects TRBV28 to TRBJ1-5; a possible D gene is TRBD1 (6 bases). Germline V lookup: CDR1 MDHEN, CDR2 SYDVKM. Deletions cut 6 bases from V and 4 bases from J, with 13 bases between. This CDR3 region has 14 residues. CDR3 region: CASSPDSHNQPQHF. Written as DNA, the CDR3 is TGTGCCAGCAGCCCGGACAGCCATAATCAGCCCCAGCATTTT.

This rearrangement joins TRBV5-6 to TRBJ1-2; D uncertain. This CDR3 spans 14 amino acids. The germline V gene has CDR1 SGHDT and CDR2 YYEEEE. Trimming stripped 0 bases from V and 1 base from J, with 7 bases between. CDR3 sequence: CASSLGRINYGYTF. In nucleotides, the CDR3 is TGTGCCAGCAGCTTGGGCAGGATTAACTATGGCTACACCTTC.

This chain uses TRBV6-2 or TRBV6-3 with TRBJ1-6; D is undetermined. V gave up 6 bases and J gave up 2 bases, with 8 bases separating them. This CDR3 has 14 amino acids. Germline V gene lookup returns CDR1 MNHEY and CDR2 SVGEGT. The CDR3 loop is CASSWATYNSPLHF. Written as DNA, the CDR3 is TGTGCCAGCAGCTGGGCCACCTATAATTCACCCCTCCACTTT.

The V gene is TRBV9, the J gene TRBJ2-2; D might be TRBD1 (6 bases). Deletions cut 4 bases from V and 2 bases from J, with 21 bases between. Germline CDR1 SGDLS, CDR2 YYNGEE. The length of the CDR3 is 18 residues. Written as DNA, the CDR3 is TGTGCCAGCAGCCCTCGCCTAAGTTGGGGGCGCAACACCGGGGAGCTGTTTTTT. This codes for CASSPRLSWGRNTGELFF.

In its sample, this clone was seen once. One junction end disagrees with the germline gene, perhaps due to a read error. The chain links TRBV11-3 to TRBJ2-3, with D unclear. Germline V gives CDR1 SGHNT, CDR2 YENEEA. This CDR3 has 13 amino acids. CDR3 DNA: TGTGCCAGCAGCCTAGATGGAGTAGATACGCAGTATTTT. The encoded protein is CASSLDGVDTQYF.

The chain has TRBV3-1 (or the pseudogene TRBV3-2) and TRBJ2-1; perhaps TRBD2 as D (6 bases). CDR3 length: 17 residues. CDR1 and CDR2 from the germline V gene are LGHDT and YNNKEL (reference sequence). Trimming took 3 bases from V and 5 from J, leaving 20 bases between them. For the CDR3, the DNA is TGTGCCAGCAGCCAGGGACTGGTTAAGTGGAGGGACAATGAGCAGTTCTTC. Amino acid sequence: CASSQGLVKWRDNEQFF.

This clone was seen a single time. The rearrangement joins TRBV7-2 to TRBJ1-4, with TRBD1 as a possible D gene (5 bases). The CDR3 totals 13 residues. CDR1 SGHTA and CDR2 FQGNSA come from the germline V gene. Deletions cut 5 bases from V and 8 bases from J, with 12 bases between. This CDR3 reads CASSPRQPEKLFF. The CDR3 bases are TGTGCCAGCAGCCCCCGACAGCCCGAAAAACTGTTTTTT.

Only one count was recorded for this clone. The J gene is TRBJ2-7, the V gene TRBV6-5, with a weak D call TRBD2 (6 bases). Trimming stripped 2 bases from V and 5 bases from J, with 13 bases between. This CDR3 contains 14 residues. The V gene's germline CDR1 is MNHEY and CDR2 SVGAGI. The chain's CDR3 is CASSYRLANHEQYF. The CDR3 DNA sequence: TGTGCCAGCAGTTACAGGCTAGCGAATCACGAGCAGTACTTC.

The genes are TRBV7-8 and TRBJ1-6; D call uncertain. This CDR3 is 16 amino acids long. The V and J ends lost 2 bases and 2 bases respectively, with 10 bases between them. Germline-derived CDR1 and CDR2 are SGHVS and FQNEAQ. The CDR3 nucleotides are TGTGCCAGCAGCTTACCTCACATGGCCTATAATTCACCCCTCCACTTT. This encodes CASSLPHMAYNSPLHF.

The chain carries TRBV29-1 and TRBJ2-5, with 12 bases aligning to TRBD2. The CDR3 is 15 amino acids. V lost 6 bases and J lost 4; bases outside the gene matches: 9. CDR1 and CDR2 from the germline V gene are SQVTM and ANQGSEA. The CDR3 region is CSVRTSGASGETQYF. The CDR3 nucleotides read TGCAGCGTGAGGACTAGCGGGGCCTCCGGAGAGACCCAGTACTTC.

This chain links TRBV7-8 with TRBJ2-2; TRBD1 matches 7 bases. The germline V gene encodes CDR1 SGHVS and CDR2 FQNEAQ. J gave up 1 base and V 3 bases, and 5 bases lay outside the gene matches. The CDR3 extends over 16 amino acids. The CDR3: CASSLRQGQNTGELFF. CDR3 nucleotide sequence: TGTGCCAGCAGCTTGCGACAGGGACAGAACACCGGGGAGCTGTTTTTT.

The chain links TRBV4-3 to TRBJ1-3; TRBD1 matches 7 bases. Germline V lookup: CDR1 LGHNA, CDR2 YSLEER. This CDR3 has 15 amino acids. V was clipped by 0 bases and J by 7 bases; unmatched bases: 6. CDR3 sequence reads: CASSQDPGRGNTIYF. The DNA of the CDR3 is TGCGCCAGCAGCCAAGATCCCGGCAGGGGGAACACCATATATTTT.

The chain carries TRBV15 and TRBJ1-4; no definite D call. The V end lost 0 bases, the J end lost 6 bases, and 14 bases lay between the germline ends. Germline loops: CDR1 LNHNV, CDR2 YYDKDF (reference sequence). The CDR3 covers 16 residues. The CDR3 is CATSRDRGGTDEKLFF. DNA for the CDR3: TGTGCCACCAGCAGAGATCGGGGAGGAACGGATGAAAAACTGTTTTTT.

The chain uses TRBV2 and TRBJ1-1; D unresolved. Germline CDR1 SNHLY, CDR2 FYNNEI. V lost 8 bases, J lost 0 bases, and 10 bases lay in between. The CDR3 contains 13 residues. The CDR3 spells CASSKAMNTEAFF. The DNA for the CDR3 is TGTGCCAGCTCGAAAGCGATGAACACTGAAGCTTTCTTT.

The V call is TRBV3-1 (or the pseudogene TRBV3-2), the J call TRBJ1-5; 7 bases match TRBD1. Trimming at V came to 4 bases and at J to 5 bases, leaving 5 bases not matched to a gene. CDR1 LGHDT and CDR2 YNNKEL come from the germline V gene (reference sequence). CDR3 length: 14 amino acids. CDR3 sequence: CASSRGQLDQPQHF. The CDR3 bases are TGTGCCAGCAGCCGGGGACAGCTTGATCAGCCCCAGCATTTT.

V usage is TRBV15 and J usage is TRBJ2-2; perhaps TRBD2 as D (6 bases). The ends were cut back, 0 bases at V and 4 bases at J, with 12 bases in the middle. Germline CDR1 LNHNV, CDR2 YYDKDF (reference sequence). The CDR3 length is 16 residues. As DNA, the CDR3 is TGTGCCACCAGCAGAGATCTCGGGGGTGTCACCGGGGAGCTGTTTTTT. As protein: CATSRDLGGVTGELFF.

The rearrangement links TRBV18 to TRBJ2-3; weak D call: TRBD2 (6 bases). CDR1 and CDR2 (germline): KGHSH, LQKENI. The CDR3 consists of 14 residues. The V end lost 0 bases, the J end lost 4 bases, and 8 bases lay between the germline ends. This CDR3 reads CASSPPGLPDTQYF. The CDR3 DNA reads TGTGCCAGCTCACCACCGGGACTCCCAGATACGCAGTATTTT.

This sequence joins TRBV4-3 and TRBJ2-1; 11 nucleotides align to TRBD2. The CDR3 totals 16 residues. Per germline, CDR1 LGHNA and CDR2 YSLEER. J was trimmed by 4 bases and V by 0 bases; bases with no gene match: 2. The CDR3 DNA follows: TGCGCCAGCAGCCAAGAGCCTAGCGGGGGGTACAATGAGCAGTTCTTC. Its protein product is CASSQEPSGGYNEQFF.

The chain employs TRBV11-2 and TRBJ2-7; 9 bases line up with TRBD1. CDR3 length: 15 amino acids. Germline trimming cut 5 bases from V and 5 bases from J; bases unmatched to any gene: 10. The V gene's germline CDR1 is SGHAT and CDR2 FQNNGV. CDR3 bases: TGTGCCAGCAGCCAAACCGGGACAGGGTTTCACGAGCAGTACTTC. It translates to CASSQTGTGFHEQYF.

The chain uses TRBV29-1 and TRBJ2-5; D may be TRBD2 (6 bases). The germline V gene encodes CDR1 SQVTM and CDR2 ANQGSEA. The ends were cut back, 1 base at V and 9 bases at J, with 12 bases in the middle. This CDR3 is built from 12 residues. The CDR3 nucleotides are TGCAGCGTTGAAGGGCTAGCGTTGGCCCAGTACTTC. Translation: CSVEGLALAQYF.

This clone was observed a handful of times. This rearrangement joins TRBV5-1 to TRBJ2-1; possible D gene TRBD2, 5 bases. This CDR3 is 15 amino acids long. Germline loops: CDR1 SGHRS, CDR2 YFSETQ. Trimming shortened V by 6 bases and J by 1 base, and 14 bases separated the two germline ends. The CDR3 sequence is CASTLGSQSYNEQFF. The CDR3 DNA is TGCGCCAGCACCCTGGGGAGCCAATCCTACAATGAGCAGTTCTTC.

V is TRBV7-9 and J is TRBJ1-1; D call uncertain. This CDR3 region has 15 residues. Deletions cut 0 bases from V and 4 bases from J, with 12 bases between. CDR1 and CDR2 (germline): SEHNR, FQNEAQ (reference sequence). Here the CDR3 DNA reads TGTGCCAGCAGCTTAGCATCGGGGAGTCGCACTGAAGCTTTCTTT. Residues: CASSLASGSRTEAFF.

The rearrangement links TRBV4-3 to TRBJ2-7, with 8 bases fitting TRBD1. Germline lookup yields CDR1 LGHNA and CDR2 YSLEER. J was trimmed by 6 bases and V by 4 bases; bases with no gene match: 8. CDR3 length: 14 amino acids. The CDR3 coding sequence is TGCGCCAGCAGCCGGGAGGACAGGGTGGGCGAGCAGTACTTC. Translated: CASSREDRVGEQYF.

The V gene is TRBV27, the J gene TRBJ2-7, with 14 bases that match TRBD2. This CDR3 spans 18 amino acids. CDR1 and CDR2 (germline): MNHEY, SMNVEV (reference sequence). V dropped 0 bases and J dropped 3; count of bases not matched to a gene: 7. CDR3 in amino acids: CASSLSIAGTSGGYEQYF. CDR3 in DNA: TGTGCCAGCAGTTTATCTATTGCCGGGACTAGCGGGGGCTACGAGCAGTACTTC.